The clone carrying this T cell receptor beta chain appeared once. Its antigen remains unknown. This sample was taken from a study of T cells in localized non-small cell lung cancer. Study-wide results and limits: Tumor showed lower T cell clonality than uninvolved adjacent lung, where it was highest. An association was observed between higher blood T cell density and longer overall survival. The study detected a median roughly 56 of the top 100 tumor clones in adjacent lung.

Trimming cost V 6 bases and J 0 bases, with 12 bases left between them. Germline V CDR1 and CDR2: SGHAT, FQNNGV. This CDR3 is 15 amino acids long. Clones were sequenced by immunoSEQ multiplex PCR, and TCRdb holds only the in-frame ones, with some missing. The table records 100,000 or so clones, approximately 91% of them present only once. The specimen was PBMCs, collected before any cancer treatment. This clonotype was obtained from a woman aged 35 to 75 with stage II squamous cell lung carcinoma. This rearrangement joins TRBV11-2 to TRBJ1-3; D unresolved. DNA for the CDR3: TGTGCCAGCAGGTCATTAGGGCGCTCTGGAAACACCATATATTTT. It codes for CASRSLGRSGNTIYF.